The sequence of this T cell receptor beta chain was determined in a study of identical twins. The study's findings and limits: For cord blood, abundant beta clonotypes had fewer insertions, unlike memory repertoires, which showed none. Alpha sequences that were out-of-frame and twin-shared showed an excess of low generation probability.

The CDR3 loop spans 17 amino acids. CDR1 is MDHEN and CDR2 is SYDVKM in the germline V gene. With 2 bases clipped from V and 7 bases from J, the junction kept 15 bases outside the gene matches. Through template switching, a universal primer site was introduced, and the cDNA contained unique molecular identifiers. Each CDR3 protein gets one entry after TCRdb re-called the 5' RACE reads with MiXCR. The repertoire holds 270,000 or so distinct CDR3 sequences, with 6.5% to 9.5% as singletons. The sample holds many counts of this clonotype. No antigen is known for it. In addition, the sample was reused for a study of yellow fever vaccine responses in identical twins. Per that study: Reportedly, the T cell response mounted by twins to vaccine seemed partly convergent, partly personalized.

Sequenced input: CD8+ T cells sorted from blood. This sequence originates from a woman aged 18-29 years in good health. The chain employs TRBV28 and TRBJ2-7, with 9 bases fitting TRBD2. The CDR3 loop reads CASSLTVLAGPQSEQYF. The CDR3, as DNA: TGTGCCAGCAGTTTAACGGTTCTAGCGGGACCACAAAGTGAGCAGTACTTC.